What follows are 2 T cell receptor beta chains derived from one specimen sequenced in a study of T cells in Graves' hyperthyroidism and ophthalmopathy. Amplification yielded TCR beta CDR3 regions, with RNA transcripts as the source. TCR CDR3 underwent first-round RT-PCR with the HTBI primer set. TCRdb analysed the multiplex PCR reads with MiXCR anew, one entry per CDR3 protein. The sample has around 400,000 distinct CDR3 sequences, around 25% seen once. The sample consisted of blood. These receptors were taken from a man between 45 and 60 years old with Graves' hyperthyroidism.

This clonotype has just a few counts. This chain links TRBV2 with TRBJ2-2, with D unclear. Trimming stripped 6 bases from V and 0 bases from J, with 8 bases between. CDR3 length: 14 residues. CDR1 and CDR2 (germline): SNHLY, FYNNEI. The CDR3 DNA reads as TGTGCCAGCAGGAACCAGCCGAACACCGGGGAGCTGTTTTTT. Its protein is CASRNQPNTGELFF.

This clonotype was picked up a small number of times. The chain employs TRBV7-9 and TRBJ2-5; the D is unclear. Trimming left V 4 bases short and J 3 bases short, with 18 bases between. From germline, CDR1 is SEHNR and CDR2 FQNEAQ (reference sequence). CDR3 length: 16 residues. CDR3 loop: CASSSPISATEETQYF. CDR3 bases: TGTGCCAGCAGCTCCCCCATCAGCGCGACGGAAGAGACCCAGTACTTC.